This entry describes one TCR beta chain. This sample was included in a study of blood T cell repertoires in COVID-19. Study summary: Both acute and convalescent COVID-19 samples were obtained from the United States, Italy and Spain.

Original analysis: Estimation of nucleated cell counts was performed using reference gene primer amplification. Here immunoSEQ multiplex PCR was the method, and the copy in TCRdb shows in-frame clones only, minus some. V, J and clone size were drawn from that table, and D and trimming were deduced from the DNA. The sample records around 480,000 clones, more than 70% being singletons. Sequencing was done on a sample of peripheral blood. This TCR came from a woman aged 45-65 years with COVID-19, enrolled during active disease.

The CDR3 loop reads CASKFSGGSSYEQYF. CDR3 nucleotides: TGTGCCAGCAAGTTTAGCGGGGGGAGCTCCTACGAGCAGTACTTC. This rearrangement joins TRBV2 to TRBJ2-7; 10 bases agree with TRBD2. The CDR3 consists of 15 residues. The germline CDR1 and CDR2 sequences are SNHLY and FYNNEI. V lost 7 bases and J lost 0; bases outside the gene matches: 6.